A single sample is the source of the 28 T cell receptor beta chains below, sequenced in a study of tissue T cells after allogeneic stem cell transplantation. Sequencing used immunoSEQ multiplex PCR; TCRdb keeps in-frame clones, though not all of them. Found here are about 28,000 clones, less than 90% of them singletons; the top ten hold over 3%. This sample comprised blood, obtained before transplantation. The receptors were gathered from a woman aged 18-49 years who later had graft-versus-host disease after an allogeneic stem cell transplant.

The V call is TRBV11-2, the J call TRBJ1-4, with TRBD1 identical over 9 bases. After removal of 5 bases from V and 8 bases from J, the junction contained 9 bases not matched to a gene. Germline-derived CDR1 and CDR2 are SGHAT and FQNNGV. The CDR3 is 15 amino acids. CDR3 protein: CASSPRDRAREKLFF. CDR3 coding DNA: TGTGCCAGCAGCCCCAGGGACAGGGCTCGGGAAAAACTGTTTTTT.

This chain links TRBV14 with TRBJ2-3, with D perhaps given as TRBD1 or TRBD2 (5 bases each). The CDR3 length is 13 residues. Trimming removed 1 base from V and 4 bases from J, with 6 bases in between. Per germline, CDR1 SGHDN and CDR2 FVKESK. CDR3 DNA: TGTGCCAGCAGCCAAGGGGGGTCAGATACGCAGTATTTT. It translates to CASSQGGSDTQYF. Based on the CDR3 plus reference TRBV14 and TRBJ2-3, the full variable domain is EAGVTQFPSHSVIEKGQTVTLRCDPISGHDNLYWYRRVMGKEIKFLLHFVKESKQDESGMPNNRFLAERTGGTYSTLKVQPAELEDSGVYFCASSQGGSDTQYFGPGTRLTVL.

J is TRBJ1-2 and V is TRBV6-4; D perhaps matches TRBD1 (6 bases). Per germline, CDR1 MRHNA and CDR2 SNTAGT. V lost 8 bases and J lost 7, with 23 bases in between. The CDR3 is 15 amino acids. The CDR3 nucleotides read TGTGCCAGCGTTCACAAAGACAGGACCCTTACTGGCTACACCTTC. The encoded protein is CASVHKDRTLTGYTF.

The chain uses TRBV19 and TRBJ1-1, with a weak D call TRBD1 (6 bases). Germline lookup yields CDR1 LNHDA and CDR2 SQIVND (reference sequence). V gave up 7 bases and J gave up 5 bases, with 20 bases separating them. This CDR3 is built from 15 residues. This CDR3 is CASNTGFRGLTEAFF. The CDR3 nucleotides are TGTGCCAGTAATACTGGATTCCGGGGGCTTACTGAAGCTTTCTTT.

The chain recombines TRBV6-4 with TRBJ2-1; a possible D gene is TRBD1 (5 bases). Per the germline V gene, CDR1 is MRHNA and CDR2 is SNTAGT. The CDR3 runs to 15 residues. The V end was cut by 2 bases, the J end by 8 bases, with 16 bases between. CDR3: CASSDGAGPNYEQFF. In DNA, the CDR3 is TGTGCCAGCAGTGACGGGGCAGGTCCCAATTATGAGCAGTTCTTC.

The chain recombines TRBV3-1 (or the pseudogene TRBV3-2) with TRBJ2-1; no clear D gene. The V and J ends lost 0 bases and 6 bases respectively, with 18 bases between them. The CDR3 loop spans 17 amino acids. Germline V CDR1 and CDR2: LGHDT, YNNKEL (reference sequence). The CDR3 nucleotides read TGTGCCAGCAGCCAAGATCCTCCGCCGTACGGTCGCAATGAGCAGTTCTTC. Residues: CASSQDPPPYGRNEQFF.

The rearrangement joins TRBV20-1 to TRBJ1-2, with no clear D. V was clipped by 1 base and J by 4 bases, with 4 bases between them. Germline V gene lookup returns CDR1 DFQATT and CDR2 SNEGSKA (reference sequence). The CDR3 totals 11 residues. The CDR3 spells CSARVGYGYTF. In nucleotides, the CDR3 is TGCAGTGCTAGAGTGGGCTATGGCTACACCTTC.

This chain connects TRBV18 to TRBJ2-1; 7 bases match TRBD2. Germline V gene lookup returns CDR1 KGHSH and CDR2 LQKENI. This CDR3 comprises 18 residues. Germline trimming cut 2 bases from V and 2 bases from J; bases unmatched to any gene: 12. CDR3 in DNA: TGTGCCAGCTCACCAACCGTGGCGGGAGAGGTGCCCTACAATGAGCAGTTCTTC. Amino acids: CASSPTVAGEVPYNEQFF. The full variable domain, in which reference TRBV18 and TRBJ2-1 provide the parts outside the CDR3, is NAGVMQNPRHLVRRRGQEARLRCSPMKGHSHVYWYRQLPEEGLKFMVYLQKENIIDESGMPKERFSAEFPKEGPSILRIQQVVRGDSAAYFCASSPTVAGEVPYNEQFFGPGTRLTVL.

J is TRBJ2-7 and V is TRBV19; D may be TRBD1 (6 bases). In germline, CDR1 is LNHDA, CDR2 SQIVND (reference sequence). The CDR3 contains 13 residues. V gave up 5 bases and J gave up 5 bases, with 13 bases separating them. CDR3 protein: CASSLTRGNEQYF. The DNA for the CDR3 is TGTGCCAGTAGTCTAACGAGGGGGAACGAGCAGTACTTC.

The chain carries TRBV4-3 and TRBJ1-5, with TRBD1 as a possible D gene (6 bases). The V and J ends lost 2 bases and 2 bases respectively, with 10 bases between them. The CDR3 is made up of 15 amino acids. The germline V gene encodes CDR1 LGHNA and CDR2 YSLEER. For the CDR3, the DNA is TGCGCCAGCAGCCAATACAGGGTGGGCAATCAGCCCCAGCATTTT. Protein sequence: CASSQYRVGNQPQHF.

This chain uses TRBV11-2 with TRBJ1-6; D not certain. The germline V and J ends were trimmed by 2 bases and 9 bases, with 14 bases remaining between them. The CDR3 is 15 residues long. CDR1 and CDR2 (germline): SGHAT, FQNNGV. As DNA, the CDR3 is TGTGCCAGCAGCTTAATAAGACAAGTTATTTCACCCCTCCACTTT. This gives the protein CASSLIRQVISPLHF.

The V call is TRBV15, the J call TRBJ1-2; D remains ambiguous. Per the germline V gene, CDR1 is LNHNV and CDR2 is YYDKDF (reference sequence). The CDR3 contains 14 residues. V was clipped by 3 bases and J by 0 bases, with 8 bases between them. CDR3 bases: TGTGCCACCAGCAGTGGAACGGCTAACTATGGCTACACCTTC. As protein: CATSSGTANYGYTF.

The V and J genes are TRBV10-3 and TRBJ2-3; TRBD2 is a possible D gene (7 bases). V lost 4 bases and J lost 3, with 17 bases in between. This CDR3 is 16 amino acids long. The germline CDR1 and CDR2 sequences are ENHRY and SYGVKD. CDR3 sequence (DNA): TGTGCCATCAGTGGAGAAGGGGGGGGAAGGACAGATACGCAGTATTTT. Amino acids: CAISGEGGGRTDTQYF.

CDR3 nucleotides: TGTGCCAGCAGTGAACTCGAGGGGGGGCTCGGGTACGAGCAGTACTTC. It encodes CASSELEGGLGYEQYF. The chain couples TRBV6-1 to TRBJ2-7; maybe TRBD2 (7 bases). In germline, CDR1 is MNHNS, CDR2 SASEGT. With 2 bases removed from V and 4 bases from J, the gap between germline ends came to 18 bases. The CDR3 totals 16 residues.

The chain uses TRBV4-1 and TRBJ1-4; a possible D gene is TRBD1 (5 bases). Germline CDR1 and CDR2: MGHRA and YSYEKL. The CDR3 runs 18 residues. V was pared by 0 bases and J by 8 bases, with 22 bases between. The CDR3 sequence: CASSQELGTGTQGEKLFF. In DNA form, the CDR3 reads TGCGCCAGCAGCCAAGAGTTGGGAACCGGGACTCAAGGCGAAAAACTGTTTTTT.

V gene TRBV4-2 combines with J gene TRBJ2-4; D call uncertain. CDR1 and CDR2 (germline): LGHNA, YNFKEQ. Between the trimmed V and J ends, which lost 4 bases and 9 bases, there was a span of 16 bases. CDR3 length equals 14 residues. CDR3 sequence: CASSPSSDPGIQYF. CDR3 nucleotides: TGTGCCAGCAGCCCGTCGTCCGATCCGGGCATTCAGTACTTC.

The chain is built from TRBV5-1 and TRBJ2-2, with D perhaps matching TRBD1 (6 bases). Trimming left V 0 bases short and J 5 bases short, with 14 bases between. CDR1 is SGHRS, CDR2 YFSETQ, per germline. The CDR3 length is 16 residues. CDR3 sequence (DNA): TGCGCCAGCAGCTTGGCGGCCAGGGGATCGACCGGGGAGCTGTTTTTT. It codes for CASSLAARGSTGELFF.

The chain joins TRBV3-1 (or the pseudogene TRBV3-2) to TRBJ2-7; no clear D gene. CDR1 is LGHDT and CDR2 is YNNKEL in the germline V gene (reference sequence). This CDR3 is built from 14 residues. Trimming removed 4 bases from V and 3 bases from J, with 13 bases in between. The CDR3 loop is CASSLRTSFYEQYF. In nucleotides, the CDR3 is TGTGCCAGCAGCCTAAGGACGAGTTTCTACGAGCAGTACTTC.

This rearrangement joins TRBV30 to TRBJ1-1; TRBD1 agrees at 10 bases. The CDR3 contains 15 residues. CDR1 is GTSNPN and CDR2 is SVGIG in the germline V gene (reference sequence). After removal of 1 base from V and 1 base from J, the junction contained 3 bases not matched to a gene. CDR3 residues: CAWSAWDRGNTEAFF. Written as DNA, the CDR3 is TGTGCCTGGAGTGCCTGGGACAGGGGGAACACTGAAGCTTTCTTT.

This sequence joins TRBV6-2 or TRBV6-3 and TRBJ2-7; perhaps TRBD2 as D (5 bases). Trimming cost V 5 bases and J 0 bases, with 17 bases left between them. The CDR3 is 16 amino acids. Germline assignment: CDR1 MNHEY and CDR2 SVGEGT. In DNA form, the CDR3 reads TGTGCCAGCAGTGTCTTCAAGGACTGCTACTCCTACGAGCAGTACTTC. As protein: CASSVFKDCYSYEQYF.

This clone has only one observation. This chain uses TRBV5-6 with TRBJ1-2; D uncertain. CDR3 size: 14 residues. The V end lost 1 base, the J end lost 1 base, and 8 bases lay between the germline ends. Per germline, CDR1 SGHDT and CDR2 YYEEEE. CDR3 bases: TGTGCCAGCAGCTTGAACAGCTTTAACTATGGCTACACCTTC. Translation gives CASSLNSFNYGYTF.

The V call is TRBV28, the J call TRBJ1-2, with 7 positions matching TRBD1. CDR1 and CDR2 from the germline V gene are MDHEN and SYDVKM. V shed 7 bases, J shed 4 bases, and the junction held 9 bases outside the gene matches. The CDR3 is 14 amino acids. Written as DNA, the CDR3 is TGTGCCAGCAATCCGGCAGGGGGAGGCTATGGCTACACCTTC. It translates to CASNPAGGGYGYTF.

As regards this clone: Other DNA sequences of this sample code for an identical CDR3. The chain links TRBV19 to TRBJ1-2, with a possible D match to TRBD1 (5 bases). Per germline, CDR1 LNHDA and CDR2 SQIVND (reference sequence). Trimming removed 6 bases from V and 5 bases from J, with 13 bases in between. There are 13 residues in the CDR3. CDR3 DNA: TGTGCCAGTAGACCGACAGAAGATTATGGCTACACCTTC. Its translation is CASRPTEDYGYTF.

In this sample, this clone turned up once. The V gene is TRBV24-1, the J gene TRBJ2-5; 12 nucleotides agree with TRBD2. The CDR3 runs 16 residues. V lost 4 bases to trimming and J lost 4 bases; unmatched junction nucleotides: 6. In germline, CDR1 is KGHDR, CDR2 SFDVKD. CDR3 in DNA: TGTGCCACCAGTGACCTCCCGGGACTAGCGGGAGAGACCCAGTACTTC. Residues: CATSDLPGLAGETQYF.

This chain connects TRBV27 to TRBJ1-4; TRBD1 might be the D (6 bases). The CDR3 is made up of 14 amino acids. V lost 6 bases to trimming and J lost 7 bases, with 15 bases between them. Germline lookup yields CDR1 MNHEY and CDR2 SMNVEV (reference sequence). For the CDR3, the DNA is TGTGCCAGCAGGATGCGGGGGGGCGGTGAAAAACTGTTTTTT. This sequence encodes CASRMRGGGEKLFF.

The rearrangement joins TRBV7-2 to TRBJ1-1; D may be TRBD1 (6 bases). The CDR3 covers 14 residues. Germline V gene lookup returns CDR1 SGHTA and CDR2 FQGNSA. The V gene lost 7 bases and the J gene lost 1 base, with 13 bases spanning the gap. CDR3 region: CASMSRGTNTEAFF. In DNA form, the CDR3 reads TGTGCCAGCATGAGCAGGGGAACGAACACTGAAGCTTTCTTT. Full variable domain (remainder filled in from reference TRBV7-2 and TRBJ1-1): GAGVSQSPSNKVTEKGKDVELRCDPISGHTALYWYRQSLGQGLEFLIYFQGNSAPDKSGLPSDRFSAERTGGSVSTLTIQRTQQEDSAVYLCASMSRGTNTEAFFGQGTRLTVV.

The rearrangement uses TRBV11-2 and TRBJ2-7, with a tentative D call TRBD1 (6 bases). Per the germline V gene, CDR1 is SGHAT and CDR2 is FQNNGV. The CDR3 is 13 amino acids. V was cut by 0 bases and J by 6 bases, with 9 bases left in between. The CDR3 region has the DNA TGTGCCAGCAGCTTAGATCTAGGGGGCGAGCAGTACTTC. The encoded protein is CASSLDLGGEQYF.

V is TRBV19 and J is TRBJ2-7, with D possibly being TRBD1 (6 bases). The V and J ends lost 4 bases and 2 bases respectively, with 12 bases between them. This CDR3 has 14 amino acids. The germline gives CDR1 LNHDA, CDR2 SQIVND (reference sequence). DNA for the CDR3: TGTGCCAGTAGTAGAAGCCGGGACACCTACGAGCAGTACTTC. This gives the protein CASSRSRDTYEQYF.